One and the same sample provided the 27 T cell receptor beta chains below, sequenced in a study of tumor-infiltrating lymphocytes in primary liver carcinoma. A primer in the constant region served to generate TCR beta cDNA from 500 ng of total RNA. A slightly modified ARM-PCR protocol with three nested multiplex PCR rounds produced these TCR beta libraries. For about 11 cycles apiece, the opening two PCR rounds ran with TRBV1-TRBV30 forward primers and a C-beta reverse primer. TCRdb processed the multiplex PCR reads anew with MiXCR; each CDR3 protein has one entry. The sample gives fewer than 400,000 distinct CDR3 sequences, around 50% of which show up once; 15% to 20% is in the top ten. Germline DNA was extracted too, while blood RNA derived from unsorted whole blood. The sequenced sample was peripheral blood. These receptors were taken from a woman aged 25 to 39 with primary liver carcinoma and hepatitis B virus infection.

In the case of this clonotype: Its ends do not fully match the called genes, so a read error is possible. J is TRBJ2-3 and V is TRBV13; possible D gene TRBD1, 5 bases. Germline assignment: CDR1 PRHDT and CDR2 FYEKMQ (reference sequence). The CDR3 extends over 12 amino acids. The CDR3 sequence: CVSSPGPDTQYF. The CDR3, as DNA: TGTGTCAGCAGCCCAGGGCCAGATACGCAGTATTTT.

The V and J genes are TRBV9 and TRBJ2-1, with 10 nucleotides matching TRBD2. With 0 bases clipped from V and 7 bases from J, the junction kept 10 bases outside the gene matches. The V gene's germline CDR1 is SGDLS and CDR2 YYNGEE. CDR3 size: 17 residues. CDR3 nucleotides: TGTGCCAGCAGCGTAGGTATTAGCGGGAGGTTCTATAATGAGCAGTTCTTC. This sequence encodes CASSVGISGRFYNEQFF.

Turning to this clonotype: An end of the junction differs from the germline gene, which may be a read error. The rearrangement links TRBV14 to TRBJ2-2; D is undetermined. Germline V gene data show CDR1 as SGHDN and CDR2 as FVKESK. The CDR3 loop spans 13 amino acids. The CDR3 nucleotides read TGTGTCAGCAGCGCACAGTACACCGGGGAGCTGTTTTTT. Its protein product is CVSSAQYTGELFF.

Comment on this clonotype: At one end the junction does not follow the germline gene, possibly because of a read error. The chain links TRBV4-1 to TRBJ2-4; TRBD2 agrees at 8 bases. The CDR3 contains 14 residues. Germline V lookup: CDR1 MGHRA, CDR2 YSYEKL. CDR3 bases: TGCGCCAGCGGTGGTGAACGGGAGGGAAACATTCAGTGCTTC. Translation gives CASGGEREGNIQCF.

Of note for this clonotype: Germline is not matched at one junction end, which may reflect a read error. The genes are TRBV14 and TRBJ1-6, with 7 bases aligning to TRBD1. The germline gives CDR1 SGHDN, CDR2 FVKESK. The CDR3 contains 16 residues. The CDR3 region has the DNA TGTGCCAGCAGCAATAGACAGGGTGGAAGCTATTCGCCCCTCCACTTT. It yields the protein CASSNRQGGSYSPLHF.

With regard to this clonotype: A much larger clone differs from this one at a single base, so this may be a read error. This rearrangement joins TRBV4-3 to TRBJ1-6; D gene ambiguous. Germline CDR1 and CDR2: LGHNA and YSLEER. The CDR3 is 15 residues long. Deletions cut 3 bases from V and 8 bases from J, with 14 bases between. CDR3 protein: CASSQTGIRDSPLHF. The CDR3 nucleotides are TGCGCCAGCAGCCAGACCGGGATTCGAGATTCACCCCTCCACTTT.

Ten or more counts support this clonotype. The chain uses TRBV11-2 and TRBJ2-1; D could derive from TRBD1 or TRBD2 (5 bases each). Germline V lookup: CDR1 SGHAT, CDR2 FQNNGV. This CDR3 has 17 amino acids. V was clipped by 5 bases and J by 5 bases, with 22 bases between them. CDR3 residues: CASSNLGVQSRDNEQFF. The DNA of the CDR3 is TGTGCCAGCAGCAATTTGGGGGTCCAGAGTAGGGACAATGAGCAGTTCTTC.

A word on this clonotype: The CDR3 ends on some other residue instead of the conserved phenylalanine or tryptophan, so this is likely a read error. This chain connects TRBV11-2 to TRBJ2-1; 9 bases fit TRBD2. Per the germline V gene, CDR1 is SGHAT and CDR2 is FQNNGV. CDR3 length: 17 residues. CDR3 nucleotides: TGTGCCAGCAGCTTAGGGGTTAGCGGGAGTGTCTTCAATGGGCAGTTCTCC. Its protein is CASSLGVSGSVFNGQFS.

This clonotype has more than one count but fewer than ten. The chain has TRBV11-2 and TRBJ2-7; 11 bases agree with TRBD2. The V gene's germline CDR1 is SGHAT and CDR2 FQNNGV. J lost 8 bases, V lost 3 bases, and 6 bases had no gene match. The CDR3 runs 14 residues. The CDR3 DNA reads TGTGCCAGCAGCTTCACTAGCGGGAGTAACAAGCAGTACTTC. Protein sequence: CASSFTSGSNKQYF.

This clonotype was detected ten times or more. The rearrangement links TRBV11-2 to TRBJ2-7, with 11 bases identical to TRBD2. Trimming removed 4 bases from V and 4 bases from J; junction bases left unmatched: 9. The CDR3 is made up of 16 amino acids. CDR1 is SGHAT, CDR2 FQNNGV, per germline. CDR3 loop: CASSSPGLAVNYEQYF. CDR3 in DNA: TGTGCCAGCAGCTCACCGGGACTAGCGGTAAATTACGAGCAGTACTTC.

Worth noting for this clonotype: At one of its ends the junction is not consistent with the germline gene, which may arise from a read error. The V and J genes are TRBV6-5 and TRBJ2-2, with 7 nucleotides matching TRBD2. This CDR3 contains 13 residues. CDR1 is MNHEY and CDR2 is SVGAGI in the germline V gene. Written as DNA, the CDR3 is TGCCTCTCCGGGACTATGAACACCGGGGAGCTGTTTTTT. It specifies CLSGTMNTGELFF.

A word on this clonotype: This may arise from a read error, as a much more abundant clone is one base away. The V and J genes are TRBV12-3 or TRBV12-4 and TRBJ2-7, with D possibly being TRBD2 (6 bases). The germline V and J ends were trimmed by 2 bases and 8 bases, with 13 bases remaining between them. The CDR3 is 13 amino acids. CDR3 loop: CASSLRESYKQYF. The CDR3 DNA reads TGTGCCAGCAGTTTACGGGAGTCATACAAGCAGTACTTC.

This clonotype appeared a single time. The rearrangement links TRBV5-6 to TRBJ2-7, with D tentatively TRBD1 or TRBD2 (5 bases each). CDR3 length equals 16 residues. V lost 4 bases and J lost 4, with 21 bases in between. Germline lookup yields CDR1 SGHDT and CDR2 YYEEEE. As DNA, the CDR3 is TGTGCCAGCAGCCCGGACAAGAGGCGGGTGAGGTACGAGCAGTACTTC. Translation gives CASSPDKRRVRYEQYF.

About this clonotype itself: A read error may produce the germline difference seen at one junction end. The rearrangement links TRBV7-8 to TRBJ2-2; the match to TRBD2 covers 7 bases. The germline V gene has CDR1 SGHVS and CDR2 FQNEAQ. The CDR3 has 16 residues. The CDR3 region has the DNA TGTGCCAGCACCTTAGGGCGGCGGGAGAATACCGGGGAGCTGTTTTTT. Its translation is CASTLGRRENTGELFF.

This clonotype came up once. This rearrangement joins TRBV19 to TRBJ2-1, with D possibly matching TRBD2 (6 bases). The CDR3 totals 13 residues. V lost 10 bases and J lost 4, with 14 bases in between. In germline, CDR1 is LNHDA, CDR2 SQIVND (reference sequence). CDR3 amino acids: CATTPGRYNEQFF. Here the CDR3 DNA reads TGTGCCACCACCCCCGGGAGATACAATGAGCAGTTCTTC.

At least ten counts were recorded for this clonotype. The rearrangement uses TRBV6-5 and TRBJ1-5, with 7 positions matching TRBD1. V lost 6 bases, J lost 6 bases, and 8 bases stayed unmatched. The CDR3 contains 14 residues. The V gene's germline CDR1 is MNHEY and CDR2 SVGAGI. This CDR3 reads CASRPQGGGQPQHF. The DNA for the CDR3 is TGTGCCAGCAGACCCCAGGGGGGAGGTCAGCCCCAGCATTTT.

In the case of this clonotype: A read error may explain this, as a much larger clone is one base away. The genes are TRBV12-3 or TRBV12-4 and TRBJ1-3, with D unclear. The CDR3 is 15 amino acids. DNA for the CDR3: TGTGCCAGCAGTCCCACAGCCCTTTATGGAGACACCATATATTTT. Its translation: CASSPTALYGDTIYF.

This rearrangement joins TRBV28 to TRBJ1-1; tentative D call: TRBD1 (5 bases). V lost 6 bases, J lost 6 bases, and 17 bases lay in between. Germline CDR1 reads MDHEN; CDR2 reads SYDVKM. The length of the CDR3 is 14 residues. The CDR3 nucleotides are TGTGCCAGCAGATATCAGGGTGGTGGCGCTGAAGCTTTCTTT. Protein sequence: CASRYQGGGAEAFF.

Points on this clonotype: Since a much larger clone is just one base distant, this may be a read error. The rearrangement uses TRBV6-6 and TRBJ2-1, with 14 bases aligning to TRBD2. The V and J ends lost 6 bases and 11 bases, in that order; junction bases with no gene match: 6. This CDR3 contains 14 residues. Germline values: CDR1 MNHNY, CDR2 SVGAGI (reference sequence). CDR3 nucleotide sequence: TGTGCCAGCAGCGTGGGGACTAGCGGGAGACAGCAGTTCTTC. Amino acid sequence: CASSVGTSGRQQFF.

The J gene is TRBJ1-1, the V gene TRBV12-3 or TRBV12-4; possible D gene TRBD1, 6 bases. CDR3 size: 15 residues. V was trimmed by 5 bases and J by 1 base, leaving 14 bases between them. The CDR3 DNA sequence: TGTGCCAGCAGTCTTCAAGGGGGGGCGAACACTGAAGCTTTCTTT. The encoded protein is CASSLQGGANTEAFF.

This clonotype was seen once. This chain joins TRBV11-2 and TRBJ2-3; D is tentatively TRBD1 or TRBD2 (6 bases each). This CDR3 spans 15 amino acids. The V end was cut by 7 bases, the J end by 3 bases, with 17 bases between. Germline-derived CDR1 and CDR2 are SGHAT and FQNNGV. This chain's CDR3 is CASTHDRGATDTQYF. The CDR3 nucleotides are TGTGCCAGCACACATGATAGGGGGGCGACAGATACGCAGTATTTT.

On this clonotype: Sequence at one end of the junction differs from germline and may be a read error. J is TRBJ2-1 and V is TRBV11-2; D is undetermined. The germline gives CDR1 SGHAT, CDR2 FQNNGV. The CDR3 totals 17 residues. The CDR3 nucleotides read TGTGCCAGCAGCTTAGACCTGCCTGGCTGGGGAATGAATGAGCAGTCCTTC. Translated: CASSLDLPGWGMNEQSF.

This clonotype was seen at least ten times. The CDR3 loop reads CASSRQGPTDTQYF. DNA of the CDR3: TGTGCCAGCAGCCGACAGGGTCCCACAGATACGCAGTATTTT. The chain joins TRBV11-1 to TRBJ2-3, with 7 bases aligning to TRBD1. The CDR3 consists of 14 residues. With V trimmed by 5 bases and J by 2 bases, 4 bases remained unmatched. The germline gives CDR1 SGHAT, CDR2 FQDESV (reference sequence).

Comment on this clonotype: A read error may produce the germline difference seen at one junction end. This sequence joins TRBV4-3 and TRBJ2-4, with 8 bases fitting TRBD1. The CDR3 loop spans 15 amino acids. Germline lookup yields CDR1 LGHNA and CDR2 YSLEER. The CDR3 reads CASSQDRGQANIRYF. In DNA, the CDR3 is TGCGCCAGCAGCCAAGACCGGGGACAGGCAAACATTCGGTATTTC.

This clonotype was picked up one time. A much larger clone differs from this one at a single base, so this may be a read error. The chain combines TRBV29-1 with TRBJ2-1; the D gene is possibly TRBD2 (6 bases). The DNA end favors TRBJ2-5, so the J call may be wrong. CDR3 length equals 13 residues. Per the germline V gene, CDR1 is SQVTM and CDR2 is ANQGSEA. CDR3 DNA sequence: TGCAGCGCCGTGGGCGGGAAACAAGAGACCCAGTACTTC. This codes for CSAVGGKQETQYF.

CDR3 in DNA: TGTGCCAGCAGCTTGCATGGGGTTGGCTATGGCTACACCTTC. It translates to CASSLHGVGYGYTF. This chain links TRBV5-4 with TRBJ1-2; D is undetermined. This CDR3 has 14 residues. Trimming took 1 base from V and 4 from J, leaving 11 bases between them. The V gene's germline CDR1 is SGHNT and CDR2 YYREEE (reference sequence). Variable domain in full (rest from reference TRBV5-4 and TRBJ1-2): ETGVTQSPTHLIKTRGQQVTLRCSSQSGHNTVSWYQQALGQGPQFIFQYYREEENGRGNFPPRFSGLQFPNYSSELNVNALELDDSALYLCASSLHGVGYGYTFGSGTRLTVV.

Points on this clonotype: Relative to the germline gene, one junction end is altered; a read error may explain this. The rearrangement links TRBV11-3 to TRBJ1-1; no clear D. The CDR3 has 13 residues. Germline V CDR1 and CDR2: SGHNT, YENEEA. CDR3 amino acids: CASSTDLTTEAIF. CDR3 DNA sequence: TGTGCCAGCAGCACCGATCTGACCACTGAAGCTATCTTT.